Listed below are T cell receptor beta chains from one sample, sequenced in a study of blood T cell repertoires in COVID-19. Profiled with immunoSEQ multiplex PCR; TCRdb holds only in-frame clones, not every one. This repertoire shows 85,000 to 120,000 clones, around 84% found once; its top ten account for around 4%. The sequencing sample was made of peripheral blood. All receptors derive from a human donor in a cohort sampled during active COVID-19. Both conserved end residues are part of each CDR3. The D gene is left open where the match is weak. Where a row states a size, it is once, few, many or the class of an expanded clone; other rows omit it.

TRBJ2-7 | - | TRBD2 | TRBV4-2 | CASSQPRGMSSYEQYF | TGTGCCAGCAGCCAACCGCGGGGGATGAGCTCCTACGAGCAGTACTTC
TRBJ2-2 | - | - | TRBV6-5 | CASSSSRDTNTGELFF | TGTGCCAGCAGTTCTTCCCGGGACACGAACACCGGGGAGCTGTTTTTT
TRBJ2-5 | once | TRBD2 | TRBV15 | CATSRKTGGVTETQYF | TGTGCCACCAGCAGGAAAACCGGGGGGGTCACGGAGACCCAGTACTTC
TRBJ2-2 | - | TRBD2 | TRBV5-1 | CASSQRLAGDGELFF | TGCGCCAGCAGTCAGCGACTAGCGGGGGATGGGGAGCTGTTTTTT
TRBJ2-1 | - | TRBD2 | TRBV29-1 | CSVEDWRGIQDEQFF | TGCAGCGTTGAAGACTGGCGGGGGATTCAGGACGAGCAGTTCTTC
TRBJ1-6 | - | - | TRBV3-1/TRBV3-2 | CASSQSGLESPLHF | TGTGCCAGCAGCCAGAGTGGGTTGGAGTCACCCCTCCACTTT
TRBJ2-7 | - | - | TRBV19 | CASSDRGSQYF | TGTGCCAGTAGTGACCGGGGGTCGCAGTACTTC
TRBJ2-3 | - | - | TRBV29-1 | CSVRRSSTDTQYF | TGCAGCGTCCGAAGGAGTAGCACAGATACGCAGTATTTT
TRBJ2-7 | - | - | TRBV9 | CASSASSYEQYF | TGTGCCAGCAGCGCTAGCTCCTACGAGCAGTACTTC
TRBJ1-1 | - | - | TRBV27 | CASSLTGTNTEAFF | TGTGCCAGCAGTTTAACAGGGACGAACACTGAAGCTTTCTTT
TRBJ2-3 | - | - | TRBV4-3 | CASSQGGGNTDTQYF | TGCGCCAGCAGCCAGGGAGGAGGGAACACAGATACGCAGTATTTT
TRBJ2-7 | once | TRBD1 | TRBV10-3 | CAISADRTANYEQYF | TGTGCCATCAGTGCGGACAGGACAGCCAATTACGAGCAGTACTTC
TRBJ2-2 | - | TRBD2 | TRBV5-1 | CASSPGTSGAGELFF | TGCGCCAGCAGCCCCGGGACTAGCGGGGCCGGGGAGCTGTTTTTT
TRBJ2-7 | - | - | TRBV5-1 | CASSPGTPSYEQYF | TGCGCCAGCAGCCCAGGGACTCCCTCCTACGAGCAGTACTTC
TRBJ2-3 | - | - | TRBV5-4 | CASSGGSKASRDTDTQYF | TGTGCCAGCAGCGGCGGATCCAAGGCATCCCGGGACACAGATACGCAGTATTTT
TRBJ2-2 | - | - | TRBV5-4 | CASSSSSLGALSGELFF | TGTGCCAGCAGCTCCTCCTCCTTGGGGGCTCTCAGCGGGGAGCTGTTTTTT
TRBJ2-1 | - | TRBD2 | TRBV5-4 | CASSRLAGTYNEQFF | TGTGCCAGCAGCAGACTAGCGGGGACCTACAATGAGCAGTTCTTC
TRBJ1-2 | - | - | TRBV7-2 | CASRPDRWDYGYTF | TGTGCCAGCAGACCAGACAGGTGGGACTATGGCTACACCTTC
TRBJ2-2 | - | TRBD1 | TRBV6-6 | CASSYGQGRELFF | TGTGCCAGCAGCTACGGACAGGGCAGGGAGCTGTTTTTT
TRBJ2-3 | - | TRBD2 | TRBV3-1/TRBV3-2 | CASSQSSGGYTDTQYF | TGTGCCAGCAGCCAGTCTAGCGGGGGGTACACAGATACGCAGTATTTT
TRBJ2-1 | - | TRBD2 | TRBV27 | CASNRGGHNEQFF | TGTGCCAGCAATCGGGGGGGTCACAATGAGCAGTTCTTC
TRBJ2-1 | once | TRBD2 | TRBV4-3 | CASSPGGTSGEYNEQFF | TGCGCCAGCAGCCCGGGGGGGACTAGCGGGGAGTACAATGAGCAGTTCTTC
TRBJ2-3 | - | TRBD2 | TRBV9 | CASSVGPRGDTDTQYF | TGTGCCAGCAGCGTAGGCCCGCGGGGGGACACAGATACGCAGTATTTT
TRBJ1-3 | - | - | TRBV3-1/TRBV3-2 | CASSQDGGNTIYF | TGTGCCAGCAGCCAAGACGGTGGAAACACCATATATTTT
TRBJ1-1 | - | - | TRBV11-3 | CASSYPVGRGNTEAFF | TGTGCCAGCAGCTACCCGGTGGGTCGGGGGAACACTGAAGCTTTCTTT
TRBJ2-3 | - | TRBD2 | TRBV7-2 | CASSLAGLAAPGTQYF | TGTGCCAGCAGCTTAGCAGGACTAGCAGCGCCAGGTACGCAGTATTTT
TRBJ2-1 | - | - | TRBV6-6 | CASSPRGNMDNEQFF | TGTGCCAGCAGTCCCCGGGGAAATATGGACAATGAGCAGTTCTTC
TRBJ2-5 | - | TRBD2 | TRBV19 | CASSLTRTSGGQETQYF | TGTGCCAGTAGTCTGACCCGGACTAGCGGGGGGCAAGAGACCCAGTACTTC
TRBJ2-7 | few | - | TRBV7-8 | CASSPTRTTPKGEQYF | TGTGCCAGCAGCCCCACAAGGACTACCCCCAAGGGCGAGCAGTACTTC
TRBJ2-2 | - | TRBD1 | TRBV28 | CASSLDPRGSTGELFF | TGTGCCAGCAGTTTGGACCCCAGGGGGAGCACCGGGGAGCTGTTTTTT
TRBJ2-5 | once | - | TRBV11-3 | CASSSTKETQYF | TGTGCCAGCAGCTCCACAAAAGAGACCCAGTACTTC
TRBJ2-1 | - | TRBD1 | TRBV19 | CASPPNRGSSYNEQFF | TGTGCCAGTCCCCCTAACAGGGGGAGTTCCTACAATGAGCAGTTCTTC
TRBJ2-7 | - | TRBD1 | TRBV5-4 | CASSLSGTGLTYYEQYF | TGTGCCAGCAGCTTATCCGGGACAGGGTTAACCTACTACGAGCAGTACTTC
TRBJ1-5 | - | - | TRBV9 | CASSEGAGTNQPQHF | TGTGCCAGCAGCGAAGGGGCAGGGACTAATCAGCCCCAGCATTTT
TRBJ2-7 | - | TRBD1 | TRBV11-2 | CASSLAAGTGYEQYF | TGTGCCAGCAGCTTAGCGGCCGGGACAGGGTACGAGCAGTACTTC
TRBJ1-4 | - | - | TRBV5-1 | CASSGATNEKLFF | TGCGCCAGCAGCGGAGCGACTAATGAAAAACTGTTTTTT
TRBJ1-6 | - | TRBD1 | TRBV5-1 | CASSLLQGGANSPLHF | TGCGCCAGCAGCCTCCTACAGGGGGGGGCGAATTCACCCCTCCACTTT
TRBJ2-7 | - | - | TRBV2 | CASSWTGKYYEQYF | TGTGCCAGCAGCTGGACGGGAAAGTACTACGAGCAGTACTTC
TRBJ2-7 | - | - | TRBV18 | CASSRGDTTYEQYF | TGTGCCAGCTCACGAGGGGACACCACCTACGAGCAGTACTTC
TRBJ1-2 | - | - | TRBV5-4 | CASSSTLVLNYGYTF | TGTGCCAGCAGCTCGACATTGGTGCTAAACTATGGCTACACCTTC
TRBJ1-2 | few | TRBD1 | TRBV3-1/TRBV3-2 | CASSLQGAPDYGYTF | TGTGCCAGCAGCCTGCAGGGGGCGCCGGACTATGGCTACACCTTC
TRBJ1-3 | - | - | TRBV4-1 | CASSPIQVSGNTIYF | TGCGCCAGCAGCCCGATACAGGTCTCTGGAAACACCATATATTTT
TRBJ2-7 | - | - | TRBV27 | CASSFTASYEQYF | TGTGCCAGCAGTTTCACAGCTTCCTACGAGCAGTACTTC
TRBJ2-7 | - | TRBD2 | TRBV7-2 | CASSLDPSGGARPLGLQYF | TGTGCCAGCAGCCTAGATCCTAGCGGGGGGGCGCGGCCTCTTGGTTTACAGTACTTC